The present T cell receptor (beta chain) was sequenced within a study of neurological immune-mediated disorders. General study results and limits: No CDR3 amino acid sequences were shared by expanded clones across subjects, suggesting private repertoires in all groups.

Time point specified: technical triplicate 2. Unsorted libraries used 2 million PBMCs kept at -80 degrees C. This clonotype was detected ten times or more. Its antigen remains unknown. The CDR3 has 13 residues. Trimming removed 2 bases from V and 1 base from J, with 6 bases in between. The method for making cDNA was 5'RACE, and it used 10-nucleotide random UMIs. The authors obtained over 170 million TCR-beta sequences from 15-18 subjects per sequencing run. TCRdb recomputed calls from the 5' RACE reads with MiXCR, one row per CDR3 protein. The top ten hold about 4.5% of the sample, which has tens of thousands of distinct CDR3 sequences, around 24% seen once.

Sequencing was performed on PBMCs. V and J are TRBV12-3 or TRBV12-4 and TRBJ2-7; D call uncertain. The receptor comes from a man in his fifties or sixties with HTLV-1-associated myelopathy (HAM/TSP). The CDR3 bases are TGTGCCAGCAGTTTAATAGGTTCCTACGAGCAGTACTTC. Its translation is CASSLIGSYEQYF.